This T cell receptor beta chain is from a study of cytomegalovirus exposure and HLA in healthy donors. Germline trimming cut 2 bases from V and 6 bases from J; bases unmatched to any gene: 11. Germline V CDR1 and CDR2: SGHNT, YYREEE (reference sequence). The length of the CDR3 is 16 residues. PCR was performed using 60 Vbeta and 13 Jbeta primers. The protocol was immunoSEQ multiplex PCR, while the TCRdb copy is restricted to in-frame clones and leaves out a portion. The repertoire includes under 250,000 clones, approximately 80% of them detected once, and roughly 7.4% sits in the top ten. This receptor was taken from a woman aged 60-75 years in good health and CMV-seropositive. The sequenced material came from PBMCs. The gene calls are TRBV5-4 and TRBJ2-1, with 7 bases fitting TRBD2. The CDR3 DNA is TGTGCCAGCAGCTTCGGGGGGAGGGGCGGGGTCAATGAGCAGTTCTTC. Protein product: CASSFGGRGGVNEQFF.